This TCR beta chain was retrieved from a study of blood T cell repertoires in COVID-19. Clones were sequenced by immunoSEQ multiplex PCR, and TCRdb holds only the in-frame ones, with some missing. The sample holds 150,000 to 250,000 clones; roughly 77% are singletons and the top ten take 5.5% to 7%. This clone was seen a few times. Trimming removed 7 bases from V and 1 base from J; junction bases left unmatched: 3. Looked up from germline, CDR1 is GTSNPN and CDR2 is SVGIG (reference sequence). The CDR3 sequence is 12 residues long. The sequencing input was peripheral blood. The V call is TRBV30, the J call TRBJ1-1; TRBD1 aligns across 7 bases. This receptor was obtained from a middle-aged woman with COVID-19, enrolled during active disease. The CDR3 loop is CAYWTGNTEAFF. The CDR3 region has the DNA TGTGCCTATTGGACAGGGAACACTGAAGCTTTCTTT.